This T cell receptor beta chain was found in a study of PD-1 blockade in classical Hodgkin lymphoma. After autologous stem cell transplantation all patients relapsed, and prior brentuximab vedotin exposure differed between cohorts. Generated by immunoSEQ multiplex PCR, the TCRdb table keeps only in-frame clones and is missing some. The table lists 95,000 to 120,000 clones, nearly 90% of them singletons. V was clipped by 3 bases and J by 5 bases, with 11 bases between them. Germline CDR1 MDHEN, CDR2 SYDVKM. The CDR3 loop spans 13 amino acids. Here the sequenced sample was peripheral blood mononuclear cells (PBMCs), taken before the second cycle of nivolumab. V gene TRBV28 combines with J gene TRBJ2-7; D is unclear. This sequence originates from a human donor with classical Hodgkin lymphoma. CDR3 protein: CASSFSPLNEQYF. The CDR3 coding sequence is TGTGCCAGCAGTTTTTCCCCCCTAAACGAGCAGTACTTC.